The T cell receptor beta chain described here comes from a study of T cell changes during pregnancy in multiple sclerosis. CDR1 MGHRA and CDR2 YSYEKL come from the germline V gene. The CDR3 covers 13 residues. V was cut by 0 bases and J by 10 bases, with 12 bases left in between. Using immunoSEQ multiplex PCR, the repertoire was profiled, and TCRdb retains in-frame clones only, with some absent. The sample has more than 20,000 clones, under 95% seen once. The rearrangement links TRBV4-1 to TRBJ1-1; D is possibly TRBD1 (6 bases). This specimen was CD4+ T cells from peripheral blood mononuclear cells, taken in the third trimester of pregnancy. The sequence was obtained from a female donor with multiple sclerosis, enrolled in a pregnancy study. As DNA, the CDR3 is TGCGCCAGCAGCCAAGATCTAATAGGGGGAGCTTTCTTT. Translating it yields CASSQDLIGGAFF.